The table lists the clone carrying this TCR beta chain with a count of one. Per the original data handling: Using reference gene primer amplification, nucleated cell counts were estimated. The assay was immunoSEQ multiplex PCR, and TCRdb's table has in-frame clones only and misses some. V and J calls and clone size come straight from that table; D and trimming were deduced from the DNA. Seen here are 100,000 to 150,000 clones, 88% observed once, and the top ten hold more than 1.5%. Germline-derived CDR1 and CDR2 are SGHAT and FQNNGV. The CDR3 totals 17 residues. V lost 5 bases to trimming and J lost 0 bases; unmatched junction nucleotides: 6. This record comes from a study of blood T cell repertoires in COVID-19. Study-wide background: PBMCs, B-cell-depleted T cells, or T cells provided the cDNA or gDNA that made up the material.

This receptor was identified in a human donor in a cohort sampled during active COVID-19. The material sequenced was peripheral blood. The gene calls are TRBV11-2 and TRBJ2-6, with 8 bases fitting TRBD1. CDR3 DNA: TGTGCCAGCAGCCTCGGACAGGGAGCCTCTGGGGCCAACGTCCTGACTTTC. It encodes CASSLGQGASGANVLTF.